This T cell receptor beta chain was profiled in a study of T cell repertoires in ileal Crohn's disease. Generated by immunoSEQ multiplex PCR, the TCRdb table keeps only in-frame clones and is missing some. This sample has roughly 4,100 clones, with around three quarters found just once. The V gene lost 2 bases and the J gene lost 11 bases, with 16 bases spanning the gap. The CDR3 covers 14 residues. The germline V gene has CDR1 GTSNPN and CDR2 SVGIG (reference sequence). The J gene is TRBJ1-6, the V gene TRBV30; a weak D match, TRBD1 (6 bases). The specimen was ileal tissue. This sequence was found in an adult with Crohn's disease. CDR3 nucleotides: TGTGCCTGGAGTAAATGGACAGAAAACCCACCCCTCCACTTT. Amino acid sequence: CAWSKWTENPPLHF.